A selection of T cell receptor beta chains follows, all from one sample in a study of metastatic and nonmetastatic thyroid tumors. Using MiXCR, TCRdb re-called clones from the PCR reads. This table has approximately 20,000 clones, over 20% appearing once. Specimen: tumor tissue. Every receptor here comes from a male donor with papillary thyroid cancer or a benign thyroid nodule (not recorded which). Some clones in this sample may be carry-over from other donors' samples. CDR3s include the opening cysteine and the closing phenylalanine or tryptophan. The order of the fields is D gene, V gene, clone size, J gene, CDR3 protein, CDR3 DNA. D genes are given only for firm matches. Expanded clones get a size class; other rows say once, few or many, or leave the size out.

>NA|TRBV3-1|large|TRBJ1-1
CASSPGNTEAFF
TGTGCCAGCAGCCCAGGAAACACTGAAGCTTTCTTT
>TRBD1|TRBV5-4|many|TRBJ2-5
CASSRDRGETQYF
TGTGCCAGCAGCCGGGACAGGGGGGAGACCCAGTACTTC
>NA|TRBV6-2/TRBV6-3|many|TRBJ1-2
CASSYSAGLYYGYTF
TGTGCCAGCAGTTACTCAGCAGGCCTCTACTATGGCTACACCTTC
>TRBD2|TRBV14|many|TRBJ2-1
CASKRDDNEQFF
TGTGCCAGCAAGCGGGATGACAATGAGCAGTTCTTC
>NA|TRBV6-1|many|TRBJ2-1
CASSERRAGGEFF
TGTGCCAGCAGTGAAAGGAGGGCAGGGGGGGAGTTCTTC
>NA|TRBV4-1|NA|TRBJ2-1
CASSQDRCTDEQLF
TGCGCCAGCAGCCAAGATCGTTGTACGGATGAGCAGCTCTTC
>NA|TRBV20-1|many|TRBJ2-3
CSAYAGSGADTQYF
TGCAGTGCCTACGCCGGTAGCGGAGCAGATACGCAGTATTTT
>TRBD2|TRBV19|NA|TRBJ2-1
CASRPLAGDYNEQFF
TGTGCCAGTAGACCTCTAGCGGGAGACTACAATGAGCAGTTCTTC
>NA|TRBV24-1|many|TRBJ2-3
CATSDLSKAADTQYF
TGTGCCACCAGTGATCTATCGAAAGCAGCAGATACGCAGTATTTT
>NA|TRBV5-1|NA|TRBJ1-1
CASILNIGGTEAFF
TGCGCCAGCATCTTGAATATCGGGGGCACTGAAGCTTTCTTT
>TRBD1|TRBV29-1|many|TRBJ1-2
CSVGTGDSYTF
TGCAGCGTTGGGACAGGGGATTCCTACACCTTC
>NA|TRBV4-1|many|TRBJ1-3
CASSRQGFSGNTIYF
TGCGCCAGCAGCCGTCAGGGGTTCTCTGGAAACACCATATATTTT
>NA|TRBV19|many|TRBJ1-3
CASSSLSSGNTIYF
TGTGCCAGTAGCTCCTTATCCTCTGGAAACACCATATATTTT
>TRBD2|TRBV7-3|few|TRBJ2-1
CASTHGLAGGNEQLF
TGTGCCAGCACCCATGGACTAGCGGGCGGCAATGAGCAGCTCTTC
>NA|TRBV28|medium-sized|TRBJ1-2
CASSLFEGYGYTF
TGTGCCAGCAGTTTATTTGAGGGCTATGGCTACACCTTC
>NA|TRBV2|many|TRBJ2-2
CASRWTQNTGELFF
TGTGCCAGCAGGTGGACTCAGAACACCGGGGAGCTGTTTTTT
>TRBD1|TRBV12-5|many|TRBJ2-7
CASGRTGGGEQYF
TGTGCTAGTGGTCGTACAGGGGGTGGGGAGCAGTACTTC
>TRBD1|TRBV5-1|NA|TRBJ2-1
CASKRQGAGNEQFF
TGCGCCAGTAAGAGACAGGGGGCGGGGAATGAGCAGTTCTTC
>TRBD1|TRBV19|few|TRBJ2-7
CASRWGQGAYEQYF
TGTGCCAGTAGATGGGGACAGGGGGCCTACGAGCAGTACTTC
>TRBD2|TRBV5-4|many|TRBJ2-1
CASSLLAGTYEQFF
TGTGCCAGCAGCTTGTTAGCGGGAACTTATGAGCAGTTCTTC
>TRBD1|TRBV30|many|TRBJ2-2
CAGLRQGAGELFF
TGTGCCGGACTCAGGCAGGGGGCCGGGGAGCTGTTTTTT
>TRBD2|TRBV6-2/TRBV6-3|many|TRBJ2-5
CASTHRVGGETQYF
TGTGCCAGCACCCACCGGGTCGGGGGGGAGACCCAGTACTTC
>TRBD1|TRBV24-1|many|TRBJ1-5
CATSDPRQGTINQPQHF
TGTGCCACCAGTGATCCCAGACAGGGTACTATTAATCAGCCCCAGCATTTT
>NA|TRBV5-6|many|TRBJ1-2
CASSLRQARYGYTF
TGTGCCAGCAGCTTGCGTCAGGCCCGCTATGGCTACACCTTC
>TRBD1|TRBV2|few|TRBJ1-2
CASQGQLYGYTF
TGTGCCAGCCAGGGACAGCTCTATGGCTACACCTTC
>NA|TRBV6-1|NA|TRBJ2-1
CASKRVVQYEQFF
TGTGCCAGCAAGCGCGTAGTGCAGTATGAGCAGTTCTTC
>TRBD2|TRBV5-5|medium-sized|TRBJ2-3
CASNQLAGTDTQYF
TGTGCCAGCAACCAACTAGCGGGCACAGATACGCAGTATTTT
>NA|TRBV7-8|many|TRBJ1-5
CASSYGPSRNSNQPQHF
TGTGCCAGCAGCTACGGTCCAAGTAGAAATAGCAATCAGCCCCAGCATTTT
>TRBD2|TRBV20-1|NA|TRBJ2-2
CSARGLAAGTLELFF
TGCAGTGCTAGGGGACTAGCGGCCGGCACCTTGGAGCTGTTTTTT
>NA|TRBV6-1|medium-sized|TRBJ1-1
CASTIHSGRKPEAFF
TGTGCCAGCACTATCCATTCGGGCCGAAAGCCTGAAGCTTTCTTT
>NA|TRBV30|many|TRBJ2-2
CAWGSGPAWTGELFF
TGTGCCTGGGGATCAGGGCCGGCGTGGACCGGGGAGCTGTTTTTT
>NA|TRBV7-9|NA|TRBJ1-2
CASSLEVEAYYGYTF
TGTGCCAGCAGCTTAGAGGTCGAGGCCTACTATGGCTACACCTTC
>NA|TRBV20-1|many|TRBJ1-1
CSARAPQDRTEAFF
TGCAGTGCTAGGGCCCCACAGGACCGAACTGAAGCTTTCTTT
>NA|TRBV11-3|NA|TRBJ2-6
CASRQRSSGANVLTF
TGTGCCAGCCGACAGCGGAGCTCTGGGGCCAACGTCCTGACTTTC
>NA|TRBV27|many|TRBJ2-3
CASSKTDTQYF
TGTGCCAGCAGCAAAACAGATACGCAGTATTTT
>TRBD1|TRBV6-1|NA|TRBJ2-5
CASSQDRGRQESQYF
TGTGCCAGCTCTCAGGACAGGGGACGGCAAGAGAGCCAGTACTTC
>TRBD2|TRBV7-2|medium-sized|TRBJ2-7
CASSLPSGRINYEQYF
TGTGCCAGCAGCTTGCCTAGCGGGAGAATTAATTACGAGCAGTACTTC
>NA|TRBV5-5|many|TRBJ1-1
CASRSVGQMNTEAFF
TGTGCCAGCAGATCGGTTGGGCAGATGAACACTGAAGCTTTCTTT
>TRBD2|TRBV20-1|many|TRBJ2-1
CSARATGTSGHHNEQFF
TGCAGTGCTAGAGCCACCGGGACTAGCGGGCACCACAATGAGCAGTTCTTC
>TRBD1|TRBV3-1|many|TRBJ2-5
CASSPRTGGWGETQYF
TGTGCCAGCAGCCCTCGGACAGGGGGCTGGGGAGAGACCCAGTACTTC
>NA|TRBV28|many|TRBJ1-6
CASSLSRQAFGTPLHF
TGTGCCAGCAGTTTAAGTAGACAGGCTTTTGGTACACCCCTCCACTTT
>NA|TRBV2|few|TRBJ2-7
CASKVQWVYEQYF
TGTGCCAGCAAGGTGCAGTGGGTCTACGAGCAGTACTTC
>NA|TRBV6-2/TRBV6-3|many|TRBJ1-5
CASSYPGGTQPQHF
TGTGCCAGCAGTTACCCCGGGGGGACTCAGCCCCAGCATTTT
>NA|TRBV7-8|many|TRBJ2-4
CATATSGRGPGIQYF
TGTGCCACCGCCACAAGTGGGCGGGGCCCAGGCATTCAGTACTTC
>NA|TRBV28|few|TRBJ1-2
CASSLRCYGYTF
TGTGCCAGCAGTTTACGGTGCTATGGCTACACCTTC
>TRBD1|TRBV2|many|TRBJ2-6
CASKRDRGPGANVLTF
TGTGCCAGCAAAAGGGACAGGGGGCCTGGGGCCAACGTCCTGACTTTC
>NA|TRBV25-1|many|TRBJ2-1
CASSTYNEQFF
TGTGCCAGCAGTACCTACAATGAGCAGTTCTTC
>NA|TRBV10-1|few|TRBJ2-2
CASSESAGRTGELFF
TGCGCCAGCAGTGAATCGGCAGGGAGAACCGGGGAGCTGTTTTTT
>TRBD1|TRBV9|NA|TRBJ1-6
CASSPSEGGRSPLHF
TGTGCCAGCAGCCCATCAGAAGGGGGCCGTTCACCCCTCCACTTT
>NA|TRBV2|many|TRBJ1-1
CASRKDRLNTEAFF
TGTGCCAGCAGGAAGGACAGATTGAACACTGAAGCTTTCTTT
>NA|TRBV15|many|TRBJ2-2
CATSRDILLWGGELFF
TGTGCCACCAGCAGAGATATCCTACTTTGGGGCGGGGAGCTGTTTTTT
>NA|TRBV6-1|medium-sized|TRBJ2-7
CASSKEETYEQYF
TGTGCCAGCAGTAAAGAGGAAACCTACGAGCAGTACTTC